These 15 T cell receptor beta chains originate from one sample sequenced in a study of blood T cell repertoires in COVID-19. Assay used: immunoSEQ multiplex PCR; TCRdb lists only in-frame clones, some missing. The table records under 150,000 clones, 80% to 85% of them present only once. The sequencing sample was made of peripheral blood. These receptors were taken from a human donor in a cohort sampled during active COVID-19.

The rearrangement uses TRBV30 and TRBJ2-2; D remains ambiguous. CDR1 and CDR2 (germline): GTSNPN, SVGIG (reference sequence). CDR3 length equals 15 residues. Trimming took off 0 bases at V and 3 bases at J, with 11 bases between the two ends. The CDR3 here is CAWSVRLIDTGELFF. Written as DNA, the CDR3 is TGTGCCTGGAGTGTACGGTTAATCGACACCGGGGAGCTGTTTTTT.

V is TRBV7-2 and J is TRBJ2-5; the D is unclear. CDR3 length: 14 residues. CDR1 SGHTA and CDR2 FQGNSA come from the germline V gene. Deletions cut 5 bases from V and 5 bases from J, with 15 bases between. Here the CDR3 reads CASSPMAAGETQYF. The CDR3 DNA follows: TGTGCCAGCAGCCCAATGGCGGCCGGGGAGACCCAGTACTTC. Looking up the rest from reference TRBV7-2 and TRBJ2-5 gives the full variable domain: GAGVSQSPSNKVTEKGKDVELRCDPISGHTALYWYRQSLGQGLEFLIYFQGNSAPDKSGLPSDRFSAERTGGSVSTLTIQRTQQEDSAVYLCASSPMAAGETQYFGPGTRLLVL.

This chain links TRBV28 with TRBJ1-1; perhaps TRBD1 as D (5 bases). This CDR3 comprises 13 residues. Trimming removed 2 bases at V and 5 bases at J, with 9 bases between. Germline-derived CDR1 and CDR2 are MDHEN and SYDVKM. CDR3 loop: CASSLHRGTEAFF. For the CDR3, the DNA is TGTGCCAGCAGTTTACATCGGGGGACTGAAGCTTTCTTT.

V gene TRBV30 combines with J gene TRBJ2-3; 10 bases are shared with TRBD2. In germline, CDR1 is GTSNPN, CDR2 SVGIG (reference sequence). The V and J ends lost 2 bases and 3 bases, in that order; junction bases with no gene match: 2. The CDR3 extends over 14 amino acids. DNA for the CDR3: TGTGCCTGGAGTTTGACTAGCGGGACAGATACGCAGTATTTT. Protein sequence: CAWSLTSGTDTQYF.

The CDR3 DNA reads TGTGCCAGCAGTCCTCAGGGTCTGAACACTGAAGCTTTCTTT. Translated, it gives CASSPQGLNTEAFF. This chain connects TRBV27 to TRBJ1-1; D is possibly TRBD1 (5 bases). With 5 bases removed from V and 0 bases from J, the gap between germline ends came to 10 bases. The CDR3 consists of 14 residues. CDR1 and CDR2 from the germline V gene are MNHEY and SMNVEV (reference sequence).

The chain carries TRBV5-6 and TRBJ1-4; perhaps TRBD1 as D (5 bases). Germline values: CDR1 SGHDT, CDR2 YYEEEE. V dropped 5 bases and J dropped 4 bases, with 18 bases sitting between them. This CDR3 spans 16 amino acids. In DNA, the CDR3 is TGTGCCAGCAGGCGGGGGATCGAGGCTAATAATGAAAAACTGTTTTTT. Translating gives CASRRGIEANNEKLFF.

This chain links TRBV11-2 with TRBJ1-5; 7 positions agree with TRBD1. Germline CDR1 SGHAT, CDR2 FQNNGV. V lost 5 bases and J lost 1; bases outside the gene matches: 8. This CDR3 has 16 residues. The CDR3 loop is CASSLGRGQSNQPQHF. The CDR3, as DNA: TGTGCCAGCAGCCTGGGGCGGGGACAGAGCAATCAGCCCCAGCATTTT.

This chain joins TRBV6-5 and TRBJ2-3; 9 bases are a match to TRBD2. The CDR3 runs to 13 residues. With 10 bases clipped from V and 5 bases from J, the junction kept 7 bases outside the gene matches. The V gene's germline CDR1 is MNHEY and CDR2 SVGAGI. The CDR3 is CATRGGVGDTQYF. DNA for the CDR3: TGTGCCACCCGCGGGGGGGTCGGAGATACGCAGTATTTT.

The CDR3 nucleotides are TGCGCCAGCAGCTTGGGACTAGCGGGGGCTGAGCAGTTCTTC. Protein product: CASSLGLAGAEQFF. The chain has TRBV5-1 and TRBJ2-1, with TRBD2 identical over 12 bases. V shed 0 bases, J shed 9 bases, and the junction held 1 base outside the gene matches. The CDR3 spans 14 residues. Germline CDR1 and CDR2: SGHRS and YFSETQ.

The chain carries TRBV2 and TRBJ2-1; D may be TRBD1 (6 bases). V lost 6 bases to trimming and J lost 5 bases, with 11 bases between them. CDR3 length: 13 residues. Germline V CDR1 and CDR2: SNHLY, FYNNEI. The DNA for the CDR3 is TGTGCCAGCAGCGTCAGACAGGACAATGAGCAGTTCTTC. Its protein product is CASSVRQDNEQFF. Looking up the rest from reference TRBV2 and TRBJ2-1 gives the full variable domain: EPEVTQTPSHQVTQMGQEVILRCVPISNHLYFYWYRQILGQKVEFLVSFYNNEISEKSEIFDDQFSVERPDGSNFTLKIRSTKLEDSAMYFCASSVRQDNEQFFGPGTRLTVL.

V and J are TRBV11-3 and TRBJ1-2; D ambiguous. The germline V gene has CDR1 SGHNT and CDR2 YENEEA. The germline V and J ends were trimmed by 4 bases and 0 bases, with 3 bases remaining between them. This CDR3 is 12 amino acids long. As DNA, the CDR3 is TGTGCCAGCAGCTCAACTAACTATGGCTACACCTTC. Its protein is CASSSTNYGYTF.

The chain joins TRBV3-1 (or the pseudogene TRBV3-2) to TRBJ1-1, with TRBD1 identical over 7 bases. From germline, CDR1 is LGHDT and CDR2 YNNKEL (reference sequence). Trimming took 5 bases from V and 4 from J; bases not matched to a gene: 16. This CDR3 is 17 amino acids long. CDR3 nucleotides: TGTGCCAGCAGCAACGATATGACAGGGATGCTGGGCACTGAAGCTTTCTTT. Translated, it gives CASSNDMTGMLGTEAFF.

In the case of this clone: At one end, the junction sequence differs from germline, possibly due to a read error. The chain joins TRBV7-2 to TRBJ1-2; 7 bases fit TRBD1. The germline CDR1 and CDR2 sequences are SGHTA and FQGNSA. The CDR3 is made up of 15 amino acids. In DNA, the CDR3 is TGTGCCAGCAGCTTACAACAGGGGTCTAACTATGACTACACCTTC. It yields the protein CASSLQQGSNYDYTF.

The CDR3 nucleotides read TGCGCCAGCAGCCAAACAACATCGGGGGGAAACACCATATATTTT. Its protein product is CASSQTTSGGNTIYF. The chain links TRBV4-3 to TRBJ1-3; unclear D gene. Per the germline V gene, CDR1 is LGHNA and CDR2 is YSLEER. This CDR3 comprises 15 residues. V was shortened by 2 bases and J by 4 bases, with 12 bases between the two germline ends.

The gene calls are TRBV7-9 and TRBJ1-5; D is ambiguous. This CDR3 has 14 residues. V lost 6 bases and J 2 bases, leaving 11 bases between the germline ends. Germline CDR1 is SEHNR and CDR2 is FQNEAQ (reference sequence). CDR3 DNA sequence: TGTGCCAGCAGTCCTACAGAAGGCAATCAGCCCCAGCATTTT. It specifies CASSPTEGNQPQHF.